This T cell receptor beta chain was sequenced in a study of blood T cell repertoires in COVID-19. Turning to the study itself: The United States, Italy and Spain supplied acute and convalescent COVID-19 samples. T cells, B-cell-depleted T cells, or PBMCs provided the cDNA or gDNA that served as material.

Trimming stripped 0 bases from V and 4 bases from J, with 10 bases between. There are 14 residues in the CDR3. Germline values: CDR1 SGHTS, CDR2 YDEGEE. Original analysis: Researchers report that nucleated cell counts were estimated from reference gene primer amplification. Clones were sequenced by immunoSEQ multiplex PCR, and TCRdb holds only the in-frame ones, with some missing. Clone size and the V and J calls come from that table; the DNA yielded D and trimming. The table shows 90,000 to 120,000 clones, with 75% to 90% occurring only once. This clone was found a few times. V and J are TRBV5-8 and TRBJ1-1; D gene ambiguous. The sequencing sample was made of peripheral blood. The TCR originated in a man in his 60s with acute or convalescent COVID-19. DNA of the CDR3: TGTGCCAGCAGCTTGGAGGGAGTAAGCACTGAAGCTTTCTTT. Translating gives CASSLEGVSTEAFF.